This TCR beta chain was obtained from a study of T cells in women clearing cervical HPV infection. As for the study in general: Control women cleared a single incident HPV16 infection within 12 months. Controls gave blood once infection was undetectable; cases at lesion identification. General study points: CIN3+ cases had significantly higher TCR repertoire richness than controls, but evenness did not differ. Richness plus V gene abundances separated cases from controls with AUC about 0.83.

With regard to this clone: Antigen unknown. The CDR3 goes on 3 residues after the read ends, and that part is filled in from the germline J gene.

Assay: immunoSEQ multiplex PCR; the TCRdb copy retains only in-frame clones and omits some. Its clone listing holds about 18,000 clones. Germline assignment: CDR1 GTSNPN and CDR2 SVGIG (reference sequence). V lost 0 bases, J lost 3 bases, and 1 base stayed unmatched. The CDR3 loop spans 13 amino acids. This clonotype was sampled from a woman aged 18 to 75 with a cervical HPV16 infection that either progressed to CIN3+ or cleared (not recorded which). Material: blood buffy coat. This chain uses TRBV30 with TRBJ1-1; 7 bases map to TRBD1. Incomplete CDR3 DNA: TGTGCCTGGAGTGTAGGGGGCTACACTGAA. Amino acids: CAWSVGGYTE. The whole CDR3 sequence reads CAWSVGGYTEAFF.